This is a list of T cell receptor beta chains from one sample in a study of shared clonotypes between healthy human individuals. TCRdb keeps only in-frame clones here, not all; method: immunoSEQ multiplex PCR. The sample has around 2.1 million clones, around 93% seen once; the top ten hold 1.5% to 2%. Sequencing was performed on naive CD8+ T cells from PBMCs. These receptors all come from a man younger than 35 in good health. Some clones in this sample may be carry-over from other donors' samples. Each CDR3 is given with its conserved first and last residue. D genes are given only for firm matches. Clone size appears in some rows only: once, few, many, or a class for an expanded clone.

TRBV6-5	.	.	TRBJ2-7	TGTGCCAGCAGTTACTCGGAGGGGTTGAACGAGCAGTACTTC	CASSYSEGLNEQYF
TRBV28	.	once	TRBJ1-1	TGTGCCAGCAGTTTACAGGTGGGGAACACTGAAGCTTTCTTT	CASSLQVGNTEAFF
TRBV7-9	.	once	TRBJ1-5	TGTGCCAGCAGCTTAGGGGGGACTCAGCCCCAGCATTTT	CASSLGGTQPQHF
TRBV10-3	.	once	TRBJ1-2	TGTGCCATCAGTGAGACCCTAGGACAGAAAAATAACTATGGCTACACCTTC	CAISETLGQKNNYGYTF
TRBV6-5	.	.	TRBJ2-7	TGTGCCAGCAGCGACTTACAAACCTACGAGCAGTACTTC	CASSDLQTYEQYF
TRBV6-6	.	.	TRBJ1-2	TGTGCCATCAGGGAGGAGAGCAGTAACTATGGCTACACCTTC	CAIREESSNYGYTF
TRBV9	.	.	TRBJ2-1	TGTGCCAGCAGCGTAGGGGGCTATGAGCAGTTCTTC	CASSVGGYEQFF
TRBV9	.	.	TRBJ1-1	TGTGCCAGCAGCGAAGACGGTGGGGACACTGAAGCTTTCTTT	CASSEDGGDTEAFF
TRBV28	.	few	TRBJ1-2	TGTGCCAGCAGCCGACAGACGCACTATGGCTACACCTTC	CASSRQTHYGYTF
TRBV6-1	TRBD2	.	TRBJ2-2	TGTGCCAGCCTTCGGACTAGCGGAAACACCGGGGAGCTGTTTTTT	CASLRTSGNTGELFF
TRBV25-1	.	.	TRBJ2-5	TGTGCCAGCAGTGAACGGTCCCCCGGAGGGGAGACCCAGTACTTC	CASSERSPGGETQYF
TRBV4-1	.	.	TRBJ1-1	TGCGCCAGCAGCCCGGAAGCTAAGACGGCTTTCTTT	CASSPEAKTAFF
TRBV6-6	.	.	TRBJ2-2	TGTGCCAGCTCTTACCTGGGGGGAAACACCGGGGAGCTGTTTTTT	CASSYLGGNTGELFF
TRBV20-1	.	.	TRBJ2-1	TGCAGTGTCCGTCACCCTGAGCAGTTCTTC	CSVRHPEQFF
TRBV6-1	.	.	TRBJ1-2	TGTGCCAGCAATTCCGGGGCAGATGGCTACACCTTC	CASNSGADGYTF
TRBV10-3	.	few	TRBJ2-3	TGTGCCATCAGGGGACCCTTAGGGGATACGCAGTATTTT	CAIRGPLGDTQYF
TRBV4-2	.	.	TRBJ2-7	TGTGCCAGCAGCCAAGAAGGCTATAGCTCCTACGAGCAGTACTTC	CASSQEGYSSYEQYF
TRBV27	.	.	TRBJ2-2	TGTGCCAGCAGTTTCTCTAAATTCAGGGGGGGAACCGGGGAGCTGTTTTTT	CASSFSKFRGGTGELFF
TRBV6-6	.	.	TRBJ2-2	TGTGCCAGCAGTTCCGTTTCGGACACCGGGGAGCTGTTTTTT	CASSSVSDTGELFF
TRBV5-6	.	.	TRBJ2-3	TGTGCCAGCAGCTTGGCCAAAGATACGCAGTATTTT	CASSLAKDTQYF
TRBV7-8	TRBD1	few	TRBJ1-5	TGTGCCAGCAGCCGATTTCAGGGGGATAGCAATCAGCCCCAGCATTTT	CASSRFQGDSNQPQHF
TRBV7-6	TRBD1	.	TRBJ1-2	TGTGCCAGCAGCCCGACAGGGGTTGGCTATGGCTACACCTTC	CASSPTGVGYGYTF
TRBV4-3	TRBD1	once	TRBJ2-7	TGCGCCAGCAGCCAGGGACAGGGGGCGTCTTACGAGCAGTACTTC	CASSQGQGASYEQYF
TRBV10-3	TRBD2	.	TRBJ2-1	TGTGCCATCAGTGAGCGGGAGGCCTACAATGAGCAGTTCTTC	CAISEREAYNEQFF
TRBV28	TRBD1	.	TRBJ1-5	TGTGCCAGCCTTGGACAGGTTCATCAGCCCCAGCATTTT	CASLGQVHQPQHF
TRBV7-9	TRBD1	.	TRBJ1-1	TGTGCCAGCAGCGCAGGACAGGGGGGGACTGAAGCTTTCTTT	CASSAGQGGTEAFF
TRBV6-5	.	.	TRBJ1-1	TGTGCCAGCACCCTGGGGGGGGAGCGGACTGAAGCTTTCTTT	CASTLGGERTEAFF
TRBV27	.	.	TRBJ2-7	TGTGCCAGCAGTTTTTTTGGGGGCTCCTACGAGCAGTACTTC	CASSFFGGSYEQYF
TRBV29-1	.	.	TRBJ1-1	TGCAGCGTGACTACCCTTAACACTGAAGCTTTCTTT	CSVTTLNTEAFF
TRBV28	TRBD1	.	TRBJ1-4	TGTGCCAGCAGTCTCGACAGGGAGGCTAATGAAAAACTGTTTTTT	CASSLDREANEKLFF
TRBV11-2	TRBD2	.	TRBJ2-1	TGTGCCAGCAGCCTCGGGACTAGCGGGACCCCCTACAATGAGCAGTTCTTC	CASSLGTSGTPYNEQFF
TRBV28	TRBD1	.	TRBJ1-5	TGTGCCAGCAGCCCCCTACAGGGGGCTCTACAGCCCCAGCATTTT	CASSPLQGALQPQHF
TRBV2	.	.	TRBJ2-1	TGTGCCAGCCCCAGCAGAGACTTCTACAATGAGCAGTTCTTC	CASPSRDFYNEQFF
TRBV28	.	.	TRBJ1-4	TGTGCCAGCAGTTTCAGGGGAACGACTAATGAAAAACTGTTTTTT	CASSFRGTTNEKLFF
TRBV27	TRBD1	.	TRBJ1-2	TGTGCCAGCAGCCCGGGACAGGGTATCTATGGCTACACCTTC	CASSPGQGIYGYTF
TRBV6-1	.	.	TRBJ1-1	TGTGCCAGCACTTCAAACACTGAAGCTTTCTTT	CASTSNTEAFF
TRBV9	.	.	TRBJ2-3	TGTGCCAGCAGCTCGGGGGGCGGCCTGGGCACAGATACGCAGTATTTT	CASSSGGGLGTDTQYF
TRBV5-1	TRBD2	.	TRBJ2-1	TGCGCCAGCCGCCCAGCGGGGGACTACAATGAGCAGTTCTTC	CASRPAGDYNEQFF
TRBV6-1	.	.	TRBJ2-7	TGTGCCAGCACCAGCCGGGACTCGGAAGAGCAGTACTTC	CASTSRDSEEQYF
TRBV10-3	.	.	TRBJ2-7	TGTGCCATCAGTGATTCGACTAACTCCTACGAGCAGTACTTC	CAISDSTNSYEQYF
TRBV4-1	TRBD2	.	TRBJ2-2	TGCGCCAGCAGCCAAGATCTGGGGAGGGCGCCCGGGGAGCTGTTTTTT	CASSQDLGRAPGELFF
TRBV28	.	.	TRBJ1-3	TGTGCCAGCAGTTACACTCGTTCCCTCTCTGGAAACACCATATATTTT	CASSYTRSLSGNTIYF
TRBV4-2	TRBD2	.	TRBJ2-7	TGTGCCAGCAGCCCAGGACTAGCGGTATACGAGCAGTACTTC	CASSPGLAVYEQYF